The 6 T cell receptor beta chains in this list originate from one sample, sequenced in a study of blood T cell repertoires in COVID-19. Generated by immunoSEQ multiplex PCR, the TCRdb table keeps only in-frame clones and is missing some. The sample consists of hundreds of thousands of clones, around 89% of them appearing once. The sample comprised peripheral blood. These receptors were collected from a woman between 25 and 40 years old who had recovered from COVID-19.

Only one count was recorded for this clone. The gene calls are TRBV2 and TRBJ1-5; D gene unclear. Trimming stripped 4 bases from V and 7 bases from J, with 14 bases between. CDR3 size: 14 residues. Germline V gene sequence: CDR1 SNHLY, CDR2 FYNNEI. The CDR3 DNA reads TGTGCCAGCAGTGGCGGACTGGTAGACCAGCCCCAGCATTTT. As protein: CASSGGLVDQPQHF.

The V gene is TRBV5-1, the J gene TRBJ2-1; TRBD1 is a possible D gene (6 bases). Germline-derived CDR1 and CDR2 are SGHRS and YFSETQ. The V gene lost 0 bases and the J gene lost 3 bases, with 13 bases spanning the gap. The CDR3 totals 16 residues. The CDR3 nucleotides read TGCGCCAGCAGCTTGGAACAGGGAAACCTCTACAATGAGCAGTTCTTC. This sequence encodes CASSLEQGNLYNEQFF.

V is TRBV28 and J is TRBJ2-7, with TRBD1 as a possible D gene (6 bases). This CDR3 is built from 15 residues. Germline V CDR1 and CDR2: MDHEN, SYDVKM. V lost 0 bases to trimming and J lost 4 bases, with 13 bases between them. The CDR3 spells CASSLWTGLRYEQYF. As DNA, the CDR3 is TGTGCCAGCAGTTTATGGACAGGCCTGCGGTACGAGCAGTACTTC.

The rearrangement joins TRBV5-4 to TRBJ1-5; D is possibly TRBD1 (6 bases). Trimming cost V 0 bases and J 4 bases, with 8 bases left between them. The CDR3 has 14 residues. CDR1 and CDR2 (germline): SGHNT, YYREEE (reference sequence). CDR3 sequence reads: CASSLGTENQPQHF. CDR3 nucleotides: TGTGCCAGCAGCTTGGGGACAGAAAATCAGCCCCAGCATTTT.

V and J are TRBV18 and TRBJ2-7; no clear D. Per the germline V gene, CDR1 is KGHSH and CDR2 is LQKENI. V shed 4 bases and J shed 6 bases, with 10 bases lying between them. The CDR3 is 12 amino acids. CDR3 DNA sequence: TGTGCCAGCTCACAAGCGCGAGGCGAGCAGTACTTC. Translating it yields CASSQARGEQYF.

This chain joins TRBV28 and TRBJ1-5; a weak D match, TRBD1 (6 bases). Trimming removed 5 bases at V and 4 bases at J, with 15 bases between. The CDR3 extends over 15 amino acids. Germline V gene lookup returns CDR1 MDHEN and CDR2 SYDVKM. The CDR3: CASSPSRTENQPQHF. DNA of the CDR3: TGTGCCAGCAGTCCGTCACGGACAGAAAATCAGCCCCAGCATTTT.